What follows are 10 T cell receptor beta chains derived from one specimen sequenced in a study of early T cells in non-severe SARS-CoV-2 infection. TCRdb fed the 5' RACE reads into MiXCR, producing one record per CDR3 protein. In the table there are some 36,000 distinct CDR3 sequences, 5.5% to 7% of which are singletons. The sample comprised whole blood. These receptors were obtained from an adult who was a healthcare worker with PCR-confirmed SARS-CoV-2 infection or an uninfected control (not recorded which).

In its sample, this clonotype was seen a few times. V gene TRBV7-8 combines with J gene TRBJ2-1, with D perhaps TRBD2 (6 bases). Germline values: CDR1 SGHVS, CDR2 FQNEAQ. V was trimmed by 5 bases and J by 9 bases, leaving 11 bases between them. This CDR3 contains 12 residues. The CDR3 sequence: CASSPQRVEQFF. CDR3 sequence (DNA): TGTGCCAGCAGCCCCCAGCGGGTTGAGCAGTTCTTC.

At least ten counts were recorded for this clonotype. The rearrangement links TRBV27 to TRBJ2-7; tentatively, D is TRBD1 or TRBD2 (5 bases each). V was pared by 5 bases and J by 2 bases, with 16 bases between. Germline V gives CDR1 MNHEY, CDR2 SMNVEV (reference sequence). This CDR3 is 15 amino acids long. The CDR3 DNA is TGTGCCAGCAGTCCCTCCGGGACGGCCCCCTACGAGCAGTACTTC. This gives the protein CASSPSGTAPYEQYF.

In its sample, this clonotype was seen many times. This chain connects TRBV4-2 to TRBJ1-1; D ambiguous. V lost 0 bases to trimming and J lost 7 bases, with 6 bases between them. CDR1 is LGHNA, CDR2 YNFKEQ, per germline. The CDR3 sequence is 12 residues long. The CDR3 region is CASSQDQYEAFF. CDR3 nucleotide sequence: TGTGCCAGCAGCCAAGATCAATATGAAGCTTTCTTT.

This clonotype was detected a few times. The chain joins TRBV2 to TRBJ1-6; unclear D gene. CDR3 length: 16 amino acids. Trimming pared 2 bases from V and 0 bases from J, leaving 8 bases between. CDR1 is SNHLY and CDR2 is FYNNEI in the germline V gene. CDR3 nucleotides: TGTGCCAGCAGTGAAAGGGAGAGCTCCTATAATTCACCCCTCCACTTT. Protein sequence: CASSERESSYNSPLHF.

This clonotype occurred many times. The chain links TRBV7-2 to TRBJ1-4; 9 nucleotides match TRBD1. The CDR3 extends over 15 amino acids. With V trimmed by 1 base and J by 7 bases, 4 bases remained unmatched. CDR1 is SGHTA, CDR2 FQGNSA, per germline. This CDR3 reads CASSLGDRAGEKLFF. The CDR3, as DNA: TGTGCCAGCAGCTTAGGGGACAGGGCGGGTGAAAAACTGTTTTTT.

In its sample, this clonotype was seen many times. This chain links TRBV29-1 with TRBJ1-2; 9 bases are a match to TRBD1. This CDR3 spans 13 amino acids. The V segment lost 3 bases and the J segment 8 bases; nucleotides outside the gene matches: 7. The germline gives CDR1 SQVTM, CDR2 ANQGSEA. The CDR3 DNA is TGCAGCGTTGAGACAGGGGGACAAATAGGCTACACCTTC. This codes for CSVETGGQIGYTF.

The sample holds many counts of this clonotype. In DNA, the CDR3 is TGTGCCAGCAGTTATTCCAGGGGAGGAGACTATGGCTACACCTTC. This codes for CASSYSRGGDYGYTF. The J gene is TRBJ1-2, the V gene TRBV6-5; D may be TRBD1 (6 bases). The CDR3 covers 15 residues. Germline V gives CDR1 MNHEY, CDR2 SVGAGI. Trimming removed 3 bases at V and 3 bases at J, with 14 bases between.

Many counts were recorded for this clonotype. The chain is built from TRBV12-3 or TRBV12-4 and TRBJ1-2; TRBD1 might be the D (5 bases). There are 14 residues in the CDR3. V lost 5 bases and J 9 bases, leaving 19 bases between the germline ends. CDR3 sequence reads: CASSLSTGTVRYTF. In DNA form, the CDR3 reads TGTGCCAGCAGTCTCTCCACGGGGACGGTTCGCTACACCTTC.

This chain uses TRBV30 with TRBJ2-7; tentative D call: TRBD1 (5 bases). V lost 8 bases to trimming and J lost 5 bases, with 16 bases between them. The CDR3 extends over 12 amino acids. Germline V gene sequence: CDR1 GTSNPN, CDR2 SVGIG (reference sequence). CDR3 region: CAQGQPKDEQYF. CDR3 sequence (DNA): TGTGCCCAGGGCCAGCCAAAGGACGAGCAGTACTTC.

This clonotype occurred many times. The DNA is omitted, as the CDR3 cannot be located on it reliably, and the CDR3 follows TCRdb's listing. The CDR3 sequence is CASSFGPGANNEQFF. This chain uses TRBV7-6 with TRBJ2-1; the table's D call, TRBD1, has no DNA check behind it. The germline gives CDR1 SGHVS, CDR2 FNYEAQ. The CDR3 length equals 15 residues, ends included.